This T cell receptor (beta chain) was profiled in a study of CD8 T cells in Susac syndrome. CDR3 length: 13 amino acids. Per the germline V gene, CDR1 is LNHDA and CDR2 is SQIVND (reference sequence). The V segment lost 7 bases and the J segment 6 bases; nucleotides outside the gene matches: 8. The RNA, about 0.5 to 1 ug, was put through reverse transcription using random hexamers. TCRdb analysed the immunoSEQ multiplex PCR reads with MiXCR anew, one entry per CDR3 protein. Seen here are about 200,000 distinct CDR3 sequences, roughly 96% observed once, and the top ten hold about 0.087%. The chain links TRBV19 to TRBJ2-7; 8 nucleotides align to TRBD1. This TCR was recovered from a human donor with multiple sclerosis. The sample was CD4+ T cells from PBMCs. CDR3 loop: CASKVPGGTEQYF. The CDR3 region has the DNA TGTGCCAGTAAAGTTCCAGGGGGCACCGAGCAGTACTTC.